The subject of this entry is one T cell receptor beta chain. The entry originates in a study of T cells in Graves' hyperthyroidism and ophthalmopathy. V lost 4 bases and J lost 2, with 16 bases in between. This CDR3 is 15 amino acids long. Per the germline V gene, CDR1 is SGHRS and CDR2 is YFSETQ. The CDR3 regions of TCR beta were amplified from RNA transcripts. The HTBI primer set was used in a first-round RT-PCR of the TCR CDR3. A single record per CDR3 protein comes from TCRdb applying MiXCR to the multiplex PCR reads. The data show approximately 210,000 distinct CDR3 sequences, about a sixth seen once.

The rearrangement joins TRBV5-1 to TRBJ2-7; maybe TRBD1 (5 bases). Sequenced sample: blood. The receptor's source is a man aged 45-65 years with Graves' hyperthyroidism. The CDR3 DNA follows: TGCGCCAGCAGCCCGGATGGGGCTGGGCCCTACGAGCAGTACTTC. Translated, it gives CASSPDGAGPYEQYF.